The T cell receptor (beta chain) under discussion was sequenced for a study of T cells after yellow fever vaccination. Germline V gene lookup returns CDR1 SQVTM and CDR2 ANQGSEA. Trimming shortened V by 0 bases and J by 5 bases, and 25 bases separated the two germline ends. The CDR3 has 19 residues. TCRdb re-derived calls from the 5' RACE reads in MiXCR, one entry per CDR3 protein. This sample carries 4,500 to 5,000 distinct CDR3 sequences, 7.8% of them seen once, and the ten largest clones take around 70%. The chain joins TRBV29-1 to TRBJ2-2, with D tentatively TRBD1 or TRBD2 (6 bases each). This sample comprised PBMCs, either bulk or a sorted T-cell subset (CD4+, CD8+, memory, or dextramer-sorted; not recorded which), obtained 35 to 50 days after the first yellow fever vaccination. The origin of this receptor is a man between 18 and 29 years old who received the YFV17D yellow fever vaccine. The DNA for the CDR3 is TGCAGCGTTGAAGATCCTATAATACTAACAGGGAGGCGGACCGGGGAGCTGTTTTTT. Protein product: CSVEDPIILTGRRTGELFF.